The 8 T cell receptor beta chains reported below all come from one sample, sequenced in a study of control samples from healthy donors and cancer patients. Clones were read by immunoSEQ multiplex PCR, and TCRdb kept only the in-frame ones, dropping some. The sample yields about 34,000 clones, about 88% seen once. The sequenced sample consisted of PBMCs. Receptor source: a woman in her 40s with lung cancer.

The gene calls are TRBV15 and TRBJ1-1; D ambiguous. The CDR3 is 12 residues long. CDR1 is LNHNV and CDR2 is YYDKDF in the germline V gene (reference sequence). Trimming stripped 4 bases from V and 1 base from J, with 4 bases between. The CDR3 spells CATSNRNTEAFF. In DNA, the CDR3 is TGTGCCACCAGCAACAGGAACACTGAAGCTTTCTTT.

This chain joins TRBV15 and TRBJ2-2; a possible D gene is TRBD1 (6 bases). The germline V and J ends were trimmed by 9 bases and 5 bases, with 13 bases remaining between them. Germline assignment: CDR1 LNHNV and CDR2 YYDKDF (reference sequence). The CDR3 covers 13 residues. The CDR3 spells CATTGTYTGELFF. The CDR3 nucleotides are TGTGCCACTACAGGGACCTATACCGGGGAGCTGTTTTTT.

The genes are TRBV28 and TRBJ1-6; TRBD1 aligns across 9 bases. The V gene's germline CDR1 is MDHEN and CDR2 SYDVKM. The ends lost 6 bases at V and 0 bases at J; junction bases unmatched: 3. The CDR3 sequence is 16 residues long. The CDR3 nucleotides are TGTGCCAGCAGAGGACAGGGGTTCTCCTATAATTCACCCCTCCACTTT. Its protein product is CASRGQGFSYNSPLHF.

The chain employs TRBV28 and TRBJ1-1; D not certain. This CDR3 is built from 13 residues. Trimming removed 7 bases from V and 4 bases from J, with 13 bases in between. CDR1 MDHEN and CDR2 SYDVKM come from the germline V gene. The CDR3: CASTLGGVTEAFF. The CDR3 DNA is TGTGCCAGCACCTTGGGAGGAGTCACTGAAGCTTTCTTT.

J is TRBJ1-2 and V is TRBV11-2, with D perhaps matching TRBD1 (5 bases). The CDR3 runs 16 residues. Germline V CDR1 and CDR2: SGHAT, FQNNGV. Trimming took 1 base from V and 6 from J, leaving 18 bases between them. The CDR3 coding sequence is TGTGCCAGCAGCTTAGGGACGGCGAGGGGCGCGGATGGCTACACCTTC. Encoded protein: CASSLGTARGADGYTF. Combining the CDR3 with reference TRBV11-2 and TRBJ1-2 gives the whole variable domain EAGVAQSPRYKIIEKRQSVAFWCNPISGHATLYWYQQILGQGPKLLIQFQNNGVVDDSQLPKDRFSAERLKGVDSTLKIQPAKLEDSAVYLCASSLGTARGADGYTFGSGTRLTVV.

The V gene is TRBV20-1, the J gene TRBJ2-1; D tentatively reads TRBD1 or TRBD2 (5 bases each). This CDR3 is 10 amino acids long. Trimming shortened V by 3 bases and J by 8 bases, and 5 bases separated the two germline ends. Germline-derived CDR1 and CDR2 are DFQATT and SNEGSKA (reference sequence). This CDR3 is CSARGDEQFF. The DNA for the CDR3 is TGCAGTGCTAGGGGGGATGAGCAGTTCTTC.

V and J are TRBV6-5 and TRBJ1-1, with D uncertain. CDR3 size: 10 residues. Trimming removed 6 bases from V and 4 bases from J, with 3 bases in between. The V gene's germline CDR1 is MNHEY and CDR2 SVGAGI. CDR3 loop: CASRVTEAFF. In DNA, the CDR3 is TGTGCCAGCAGAGTCACTGAAGCTTTCTTT.

The rearrangement joins TRBV6-5 to TRBJ2-1, with D unclear. This CDR3 comprises 15 residues. Germline V gene data show CDR1 as MNHEY and CDR2 as SVGAGI. Deletions cut 6 bases from V and 6 bases from J, with 18 bases between. Written as DNA, the CDR3 is TGTGCCAGCAGCCCCGCGGCTAGAGGAGTCAATGAGCAGTTCTTC. Protein sequence: CASSPAARGVNEQFF.